The 23 T cell receptor beta chains below come from one sample, sequenced in a study of Ad26.COV2.S vaccination and SARS-CoV-2 variants. Generated by immunoSEQ multiplex PCR, the TCRdb table keeps only in-frame clones and is missing some. The top ten clones hold approximately 2.1% of a sample with more than 300,000 clones, around four fifths of them seen once. Treatment described: about 20 received Ad26.COV2.S at low or high dose, single or two shots; 5 received placebo; per-sample allocation not given. The investigators took samples on day 63 after the first vaccine or placebo injection. This specimen consisted of peripheral blood, obtained in a trial of Ad26.COV2.S vaccine versus placebo. The receptor set was obtained from a person between 18 and 65 years old who received the Ad26.COV2.S COVID-19 vaccine or a placebo.

This clone has just one count. The chain has TRBV11-3 and TRBJ1-6; TRBD1 might be the D (5 bases). V shed 1 base and J shed 6 bases, with 13 bases lying between them. Germline V gene lookup returns CDR1 SGHNT and CDR2 YENEEA. This CDR3 region has 16 residues. CDR3 loop: CASSLAWGQGNSPLHF. The CDR3 region has the DNA TGTGCCAGCAGCTTAGCTTGGGGTCAGGGTAATTCACCCCTCCACTTT.

The chain joins TRBV10-2 to TRBJ1-5; the D gene is possibly TRBD1 (6 bases). Trimming took off 2 bases at V and 4 bases at J, with 6 bases between the two ends. CDR3 size: 13 residues. Germline CDR1 reads WSHSY; CDR2 reads SAAADI. CDR3: CASSETGNQPQHF. CDR3 in DNA: TGCGCCAGCAGTGAGACAGGGAATCAGCCCCAGCATTTT.

The table lists this clone with a few counts. The V call is TRBV28, the J call TRBJ1-2, with D possibly TRBD1 on 6 matching bases. The CDR3 runs 16 residues. Deletions cut 7 bases from V and 0 bases from J, with 18 bases between. Germline CDR1 is MDHEN and CDR2 is SYDVKM. The CDR3 is CASIPADRRPNYGYTF. The CDR3 nucleotides are TGTGCCAGCATCCCCGCCGACAGGCGCCCTAACTATGGCTACACCTTC.

This clone was seen a handful of times. The chain has TRBV4-1 and TRBJ2-2, with D perhaps matching TRBD1 (5 bases). The CDR3 is 17 amino acids. CDR1 and CDR2 from the germline V gene are MGHRA and YSYEKL. With 0 bases removed from V and 5 bases from J, the gap between germline ends came to 16 bases. CDR3 sequence reads: CASSQDRSGLGTGELFF. In DNA form, the CDR3 reads TGCGCCAGCAGCCAAGATAGGTCAGGGTTGGGAACCGGGGAGCTGTTTTTT.

In its sample, this clone was seen a few times. J is TRBJ1-5 and V is TRBV9; D not certain. Per the germline V gene, CDR1 is SGDLS and CDR2 is YYNGEE. Between the trimmed V and J ends, which lost 5 bases and 3 bases, there was a span of 12 bases. CDR3 length equals 14 residues. The CDR3 loop is CASSEYSDNQPQHF. The CDR3 nucleotides are TGTGCCAGCAGTGAATACAGCGACAATCAGCCCCAGCATTTT.

This rearrangement joins TRBV9 to TRBJ2-5; 12 positions match TRBD2. The CDR3 consists of 16 residues. Germline loops: CDR1 SGDLS, CDR2 YYNGEE. The junction had 4 bases not matched to a gene; V was cut back by 0 bases and J by 4 bases. The CDR3 coding sequence is TGTGCCAGCAGCGTAGGTTCTAGCGGGGGGGTAGAGACCCAGTACTTC. Residues: CASSVGSSGGVETQYF.

This clone was recorded a few times. The chain combines TRBV27 with TRBJ2-7, with TRBD2 matching over 7 bases. The CDR3 covers 15 residues. The V and J ends lost 3 bases and 2 bases, in that order; junction bases with no gene match: 7. CDR1 is MNHEY and CDR2 is SMNVEV in the germline V gene (reference sequence). The CDR3 nucleotides read TGTGCCAGCAGTTTCACTCACGGGGGGACCTACGAGCAGTACTTC. This sequence encodes CASSFTHGGTYEQYF.

V gene TRBV15 combines with J gene TRBJ1-2; D uncertain. V gave up 0 bases and J gave up 7 bases, with 9 bases separating them. The V gene's germline CDR1 is LNHNV and CDR2 YYDKDF (reference sequence). The CDR3 has 13 amino acids. The CDR3 nucleotides read TGTGCCACCAGCAGAGATGCGGCTGGTGGCTACACCTTC. It codes for CATSRDAAGGYTF.

V usage is TRBV27 and J usage is TRBJ2-1, with TRBD2 matching over 7 bases. V shed 4 bases and J 9 bases; nucleotides not matched to a gene: 15. The germline CDR1 and CDR2 sequences are MNHEY and SMNVEV (reference sequence). There are 16 residues in the CDR3. The CDR3 sequence is CASSSNRRASGFEQFF. DNA of the CDR3: TGTGCCAGCAGTTCCAATCGCCGGGCTAGCGGATTTGAGCAGTTCTTC.

CDR3 sequence reads: CASESTDTQYF. In DNA form, the CDR3 reads TGTGCTAGTGAAAGCACAGATACGCAGTATTTT. The chain links TRBV12-5 to TRBJ2-3; D remains unclear. This CDR3 spans 11 amino acids. The V and J ends lost 7 bases and 0 bases respectively, with 2 bases between them. Germline assignment: CDR1 LGHNT and CDR2 FRNRAP.

This chain joins TRBV7-3 and TRBJ2-1; 7 bases fit TRBD1. CDR1 SGHTA and CDR2 FQGTGA come from the germline V gene. There are 14 residues in the CDR3. V dropped 5 bases and J dropped 2; count of bases not matched to a gene: 3. CDR3 sequence: CASSTTGTYNEQFF. The CDR3 DNA follows: TGTGCCAGCAGCACGACAGGGACCTACAATGAGCAGTTCTTC. The full variable domain, completed using reference TRBV7-3 and TRBJ2-1, is GAGVSQTPSNKVTEKGKYVELRCDPISGHTALYWYRQSLGQGPEFLIYFQGTGAADDSGLPNDRFFAVRPEGSVSTLKIQRTERGDSAVYLCASSTTGTYNEQFFGPGTRLTVL.

The J gene is TRBJ2-7, the V gene TRBV5-6; tentatively, D is TRBD1 (8 bases). From germline, CDR1 is SGHDT and CDR2 YYEEEE. The CDR3 is 15 amino acids. Trimming pared 4 bases from V and 12 bases from J, leaving 26 bases between. CDR3 residues: CASSVIGQGRREWYF. The CDR3 region has the DNA TGTGCCAGCAGCGTAATAGGACAGGGCCGGCGGGAGTGGTACTTC.

The chain couples TRBV6-5 to TRBJ1-2, with D possibly matching TRBD1 (5 bases). Germline V CDR1 and CDR2: MNHEY, SVGAGI. V lost 5 bases and J lost 0, with 13 bases in between. The CDR3 sequence is 15 residues long. CDR3 in DNA: TGTGCCAGCAGTAAGGGGACGTTAGCTAACTATGGCTACACCTTC. The encoded protein is CASSKGTLANYGYTF.

This rearrangement joins TRBV6-4 to TRBJ1-1; D is undetermined. With 9 bases removed from V and 0 bases from J, the gap between germline ends came to 17 bases. This CDR3 comprises 15 residues. Germline V gene sequence: CDR1 MRHNA, CDR2 SNTAGT. CDR3 region: CARRSGAGLNTEAFF. The DNA for the CDR3 is TGTGCCAGGAGGTCTGGTGCAGGCTTGAACACTGAAGCTTTCTTT.

CDR3 sequence (DNA): TGTGCCAGCAGCCACGGGGGTGCGAACACTGAAGCTTTCTTT. This sequence encodes CASSHGGANTEAFF. This chain uses TRBV7-3 with TRBJ1-1; tentative D call: TRBD1 (5 bases). Germline-derived CDR1 and CDR2 are SGHTA and FQGTGA. V lost 5 bases, J lost 1 base, and 11 bases lay in between. This CDR3 contains 14 residues.

This rearrangement joins TRBV6-5 to TRBJ1-2; TRBD1 matches 10 bases. Germline trimming cut 2 bases from V and 7 bases from J; bases unmatched to any gene: 4. The CDR3 totals 14 residues. CDR1 and CDR2 from the germline V gene are MNHEY and SVGAGI. For the CDR3, the DNA is TGTGCCAGCAGTTACGACAGGGGGCTAGGTGGCTACACCTTC. This sequence encodes CASSYDRGLGGYTF.

Turning to this clone: The junction does not match germline at one end; this may be a read error. This chain uses TRBV7-2 with TRBJ2-2; a possible D gene is TRBD1 (6 bases). Germline-derived CDR1 and CDR2 are SGHTA and FQGNSA. This CDR3 comprises 15 residues. Written as DNA, the CDR3 is TGTGCCAGCAGCCCCGTGGGGGCGAACTCCGGGGAGCTGTTTTTT. Its protein product is CASSPVGANSGELFF.

The chain recombines TRBV2 with TRBJ2-7; D not resolved. The CDR3 sequence is 12 residues long. V was cut by 7 bases and J by 0 bases, with 7 bases left in between. The germline V gene has CDR1 SNHLY and CDR2 FYNNEI. CDR3 bases: TGTGCCAGCACAAGGAGCTCCTACGAGCAGTACTTC. Amino acids: CASTRSSYEQYF. The complete variable domain, with remaining parts taken from reference TRBV2 and TRBJ2-7, reads EPEVTQTPSHQVTQMGQEVILRCVPISNHLYFYWYRQILGQKVEFLVSFYNNEISEKSEIFDDQFSVERPDGSNFTLKIRSTKLEDSAMYFCASTRSSYEQYFGPGTRLTVT.

The CDR3, as DNA: TGTGCCAGCTCACCCGACGGGAACTATGGCTACACCTTC. It yields the protein CASSPDGNYGYTF. V gene TRBV18 combines with J gene TRBJ1-2, with no clear D. This CDR3 has 13 residues. Germline CDR1 and CDR2: KGHSH and LQKENI. Trimming took off 3 bases at V and 2 bases at J, with 7 bases between the two ends. The whole variable domain, remainder taken from reference TRBV18 and TRBJ1-2, is NAGVMQNPRHLVRRRGQEARLRCSPMKGHSHVYWYRQLPEEGLKFMVYLQKENIIDESGMPKERFSAEFPKEGPSILRIQQVVRGDSAAYFCASSPDGNYGYTFGSGTRLTVV.

The chain carries TRBV19 and TRBJ1-5; tentative D call: TRBD1 (6 bases). CDR1 is LNHDA, CDR2 SQIVND, per germline (reference sequence). The CDR3 loop spans 18 amino acids. The ends were cut back, 5 bases at V and 0 bases at J, with 20 bases in the middle. For the CDR3, the DNA is TGTGCCAGTAGTTCCTCGCAGGGACAACTTCTTAGCAATCAGCCCCAGCATTTT. Its translation: CASSSSQGQLLSNQPQHF.

The chain is built from TRBV27 and TRBJ2-2, with TRBD1 matching 7 bases. This CDR3 region has 17 residues. Germline V gene lookup returns CDR1 MNHEY and CDR2 SMNVEV (reference sequence). The junction had 16 bases not matched to a gene; V was cut back by 5 bases and J by 7 bases. The CDR3 spells CASSPMWLTGRGGELFF. The CDR3 DNA follows: TGTGCCAGCAGTCCGATGTGGTTGACAGGGCGAGGCGGGGAGCTGTTTTTT.

This clone was detected only once. The junction differs from germline at one of its ends, possibly a read error. The chain employs TRBV5-1 and TRBJ2-1, with D unresolved. The CDR3 is 11 amino acids. CDR1 and CDR2 (germline): SGHRS, YFSETQ. The CDR3 DNA is TGCGCCAGCAGCTTGGGCAAAAGCTCGGTCTTC. Protein: CASSLGKSSVF.

The J gene is TRBJ1-6, the V gene TRBV14, with D possibly being TRBD1 (6 bases). This CDR3 is built from 16 residues. Germline V gene lookup returns CDR1 SGHDN and CDR2 FVKESK. Trimming removed 0 bases at V and 6 bases at J, with 12 bases between. CDR3 DNA: TGTGCCAGCAGCCAAGATCGGGGGGCGCGTAATTCACCCCTCCACTTT. As protein: CASSQDRGARNSPLHF.